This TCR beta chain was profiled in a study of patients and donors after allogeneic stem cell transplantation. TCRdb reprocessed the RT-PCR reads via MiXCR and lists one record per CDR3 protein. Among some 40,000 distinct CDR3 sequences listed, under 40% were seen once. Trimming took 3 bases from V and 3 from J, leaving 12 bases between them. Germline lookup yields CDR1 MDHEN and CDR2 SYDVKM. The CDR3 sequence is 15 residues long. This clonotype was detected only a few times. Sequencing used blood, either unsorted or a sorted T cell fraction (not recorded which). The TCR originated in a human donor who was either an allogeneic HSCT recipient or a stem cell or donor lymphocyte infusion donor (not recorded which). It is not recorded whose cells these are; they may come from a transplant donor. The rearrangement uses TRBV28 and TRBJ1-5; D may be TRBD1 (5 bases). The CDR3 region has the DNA TGTGCCAGCAGTTTCCGAGGGGCGGACAATCAGCCCCAGCATTTT. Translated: CASSFRGADNQPQHF.